Listed here is a single TCR beta chain. Its antigen is currently unknown. The entry originates in a study of Ad26.COV2.S vaccination and SARS-CoV-2 variants. Turning to the study itself: Each vaccinee took Ad26.COV2.S intramuscularly, once or twice 56 days apart.

Trimming stripped 4 bases from V and 7 bases from J, with 5 bases between. The CDR3 has 12 amino acids. The germline gives CDR1 MRHNA, CDR2 SNTAGT. Treatment specified: around 19 received Ad26.COV2.S at low or high dose, single or two shots; about five received placebo; per-sample allocation not given. Samples were taken on day 63 after the first vaccine or placebo injection. The assay was immunoSEQ multiplex PCR, and TCRdb's table has in-frame clones only and misses some. The table lists under 550,000 clones, approximately 92% of them singletons, with more than 10% in the top ten. Study observations and caveats: Spike-specific TCR breadth ran higher among vaccine recipients than placebo recipients. Vaccinated and placebo-treated recipients had similar non-spike TCR breadth.

The V gene is TRBV6-4, the J gene TRBJ1-6; D gene unclear. The TCR comes from a person aged 18-60 years who received the Ad26.COV2.S COVID-19 vaccine or a placebo. Sequences were derived from peripheral blood, sampled in a trial of Ad26.COV2.S vaccine versus placebo. The CDR3 DNA reads as TGTGCCAGCAGTGGGACCAATTCACCCCTCCACTTT. Protein sequence: CASSGTNSPLHF.